This T cell receptor beta chain was retrieved from a study of PD-1 blockade in classical Hodgkin lymphoma. Study-level results: The drivers behind the repertoire differences, possibly disease activity or prior therapy, remain undefined.

Each patient relapsed following autologous stem cell transplantation, and prior brentuximab vedotin exposure differed. Only in-frame clones appear in the TCRdb table, and some are missing; sequencing was by immunoSEQ multiplex PCR. The sample includes approximately 34,000 clones, roughly 80% of them seen just once. Only one count was recorded for this clone. No antigen is known for it. This CDR3 region has 16 residues. Per the germline V gene, CDR1 is MNHEY and CDR2 is SVGAGI. V gave up 0 bases and J gave up 0 bases; unmatched junction bases: 4. The chain employs TRBV6-5 and TRBJ1-1; 7 bases agree with TRBD1. The sequence came from a human donor with classical Hodgkin lymphoma. Sequenced material: peripheral blood mononuclear cells (PBMCs), taken at baseline. CDR3 in amino acids: CASSYSSGTVNTEAFF. Here the CDR3 DNA reads TGTGCCAGCAGTTACTCGTCAGGGACAGTGAACACTGAAGCTTTCTTT.